This is a list of T cell receptor beta chains from one sample in a study of response to subunit inactivated influenza vaccine. MiXCR was run by TCRdb on the RT-PCR reads, yielding one entry per CDR3 protein. Among 650,000 or so distinct CDR3 sequences listed, 12% to 15% were seen once. Specimen: PBMCs from blood, collected 14 to 15 days before vaccination. The receptor source for this set is a man over 45 who received an inactivated influenza vaccine. Both conserved end residues are part of each CDR3. A D gene is named only where the DNA matches it firmly. The size entry is marked missing in some rows and otherwise reads once, few, many or a size class.

TRBV6-1,TRBJ2-2,few,TRBD1,TGTGCCAGCAGTGAATTCGAGACAGGGAGTTGGACTAACACCGGGGAGCTGTTTTTT,CASSEFETGSWTNTGELFF
TRBV3-1,TRBJ2-7,few,-,TGTGCCAGCAGCCGCCTCAGTGACGGCGGCTACGAGCAGTACTTC,CASSRLSDGGYEQYF
TRBV14,TRBJ1-1,many,-,TGTGCCAGCAGCGTCCAGGGGAGATACACTGAAGCTTTCTTT,CASSVQGRYTEAFF
TRBV7-8,TRBJ2-1,many,-,TGTGCCAGCACCTACGTCGGCAGCAATGAGCAGTTCTTC,CASTYVGSNEQFF
TRBV2,TRBJ1-1,-,TRBD1,TGTGCCAGCAGTGAAGGGGGACAGGGGAACACTGAAGCTTTCTTT,CASSEGGQGNTEAFF
TRBV28,TRBJ2-7,-,-,TGTGCCAGCAGTTCCGGGACAATGAGCTCCTACGAGCAGTACTTC,CASSSGTMSSYEQYF
TRBV14,TRBJ2-3,few,TRBD2,TGTGCCAGCAAGAGCGGGATTAGCACAGATACGCAGTATTTT,CASKSGISTDTQYF
TRBV5-1,TRBJ2-7,few,-,TGCGCCAGCGGTGCGAACCCCCGGCGGCGTCCCTACGAGCAGTACTTC,CASGANPRRRPYEQYF
TRBV28,TRBJ1-2,few,-,TGTGCCAGCAGAATAACAGGGCTCTATGGCTACACCTTC,CASRITGLYGYTF
TRBV6-4,TRBJ2-1,few,-,TGTGCCAGCAGGGCTAACAACGACAATGAGCAGTTCTTC,CASRANNDNEQFF
TRBV11-3,TRBJ2-2,few,-,TGTGCCAGCAGCTCCGACAGAGTCCAGAACACCGGGGAGCTGTTTTTT,CASSSDRVQNTGELFF
TRBV12-3/TRBV12-4,TRBJ2-2,-,TRBD1,TGTGCCAGCATACAGGGGCTCTTCACCGGGGAGCTGTTTTTT,CASIQGLFTGELFF
TRBV20-1,TRBJ2-2,-,-,TGCAGTGCTAAAGAAACAGGGAACACCGGGGAGCTGTTTTTT,CSAKETGNTGELFF
TRBV29-1,TRBJ2-5,many,-,TGCAGCGTTCGGGGCAGCGGCACAGAGACCCAGTACTTC,CSVRGSGTETQYF
TRBV5-1,TRBJ1-6,-,-,TGCGCCAGCAGCTTGGACAGGGAAAGTTCACCCCTCCACTTT,CASSLDRESSPLHF
TRBV28,TRBJ2-7,few,TRBD2,TGTGCCAGCAGGGGAGGGCTAGCGGGATCGGGGGAGCAGTACTTC,CASRGGLAGSGEQYF
TRBV3-1,TRBJ2-2,-,TRBD2,TGTGCCAGCAGCCCCCCGGGACTATACACCGGGGAGCTGTTTTTT,CASSPPGLYTGELFF
TRBV20-1,TRBJ2-7,-,-,TGCAGTGTATCTTCGGGGACGGGCGAGCAGTACTTC,CSVSSGTGEQYF
TRBV7-3,TRBJ2-1,-,-,TGTGCCAGCAGCTTAATCGGGAAATCAAGAGGGGAGCAGTTCTTC,CASSLIGKSRGEQFF
TRBV6-2/TRBV6-3,TRBJ1-6,few,TRBD1,TGTGCCAGTCAACAGTGGACAGGGAATGCTTCACCCCTCCACTTT,CASQQWTGNASPLHF
TRBV4-1,TRBJ2-7,few,-,TGCGCCAGCAGCCACTGGGAGAACTACGAGCAGTACTTC,CASSHWENYEQYF
TRBV12-3/TRBV12-4,TRBJ1-1,many,-,TGTGCCAGCAGTAGCCCCGGAGGGAGCATGAACACTGAAGCTTTCTTT,CASSSPGGSMNTEAFF
TRBV4-2,TRBJ1-2,few,TRBD1,TGTGCCAGCCAGCGAACGGCCCAGGGGGCCGATGGCTACACCTTC,CASQRTAQGADGYTF
TRBV7-8,TRBJ1-2,-,-,TGTGCCAGCAGCTTAACGGGACAAGGCCTCGGCTATGGCTACACCTTC,CASSLTGQGLGYGYTF
TRBV5-1,TRBJ2-7,few,-,TGCGCCAGCAGCTTGGCCAGCTTTGGTTTGAGAGCGGAGCAGTACTTC,CASSLASFGLRAEQYF
TRBV27,TRBJ1-2,-,-,TGTGCCAGCAGGGCAGACCTATCCTATGGCTACACCTTC,CASRADLSYGYTF
TRBV6-2/TRBV6-3,TRBJ2-1,few,-,TGTGCCAGCAGTTACTCGACTGGCAGGCCCTACAATGAGCAGTTCTTC,CASSYSTGRPYNEQFF
TRBV5-1,TRBJ2-7,few,-,TGCGCCAGCAGCTCCCAGGACTACGAGCAGTACTTC,CASSSQDYEQYF
TRBV20-1,TRBJ1-6,-,TRBD1,TGCAGTGCTAGTGACTATCGGCAGGGGGCTTCACCCCTCCACTTT,CSASDYRQGASPLHF
TRBV20-1,TRBJ2-3,few,TRBD2,TGCAGTGATACATCGGGGGGTACAGATACGCAGTATTTT,CSDTSGGTDTQYF
TRBV20-1,TRBJ1-4,few,-,TGCAGTGCTCGTCCGGGGGCAACCGGTAATGAAAAACTGTTTTTT,CSARPGATGNEKLFF
TRBV7-9,TRBJ2-5,few,-,TGTGCCAGCAGCTTAAACGGGCTCCAAGAGACCCAGTACTTC,CASSLNGLQETQYF
TRBV12-3/TRBV12-4,TRBJ2-1,many,-,TGTGCCAGCAGTCCACGACAGGGAGGGGAGCAGTTCTTC,CASSPRQGGEQFF
TRBV5-6,TRBJ1-1,many,-,TGTGCCAGCAGCTTTCCAAATACGGGGTCCTCTGAAGCTTTCTTT,CASSFPNTGSSEAFF
TRBV6-1,TRBJ1-5,few,-,TGTGCCAGCAGCGACCCTGGGGGAAATCAGCCCCAGCATTTT,CASSDPGGNQPQHF
TRBV11-2,TRBJ2-2,few,-,TGTGCCAGCATCCTTGGCAGTAGGACCGGGGAGCTGTTTTTT,CASILGSRTGELFF
TRBV20-1,TRBJ2-5,-,-,TGCAGTGCTAGTCTGGCAACTAGTGGGGAGACCCAGTACTTC,CSASLATSGETQYF
TRBV12-3/TRBV12-4,TRBJ2-5,-,TRBD1,TGTGCCAGCAGCGACAGGGGATGGGAGACCCAGTACTTC,CASSDRGWETQYF
TRBV5-1,TRBJ2-3,-,-,TGCGCCAGCAGCTTAGACCCGGGGGATACGCAGTATTTT,CASSLDPGDTQYF
TRBV12-3/TRBV12-4,TRBJ2-6,few,-,TGTGCCAGCAGTCGTCGGATTCGTGGGGCCAACGTCCTGACTTTC,CASSRRIRGANVLTF
TRBV10-1,TRBJ2-2,few,-,TGCGCCAGCAGTGACCCCAGGGCAGGGACGAACACCGGGGAGCTGTTTTTT,CASSDPRAGTNTGELFF
TRBV5-1,TRBJ1-1,few,TRBD1,TGCGCCAGCAGCCGGGAGACAGGGGTAAACACTGAAGCTTTCTTT,CASSRETGVNTEAFF
TRBV6-5,TRBJ1-1,few,TRBD1,TGTGCCAGCAGTTATAGGAGGGGGCGAAGTTTTGAAGCTTTCTTT,CASSYRRGRSFEAFF
TRBV20-1,TRBJ2-7,-,TRBD2,TGCAGTGCCCCGACTAGCGGGAGAAAAAGTAAGCAGTACTTC,CSAPTSGRKSKQYF
TRBV28,TRBJ2-1,-,-,TGTGCCAGCAGTTTTGGCCAGTTCTCCTCGGAGCAGTTCTTC,CASSFGQFSSEQFF
TRBV12-3/TRBV12-4,TRBJ2-7,many,-,TGTGCCAGCAGGAGATCGGGAATCGAGCAGTACTTC,CASRRSGIEQYF